These 6 T cell receptor beta chains came from one sample sequenced in a study of CD8 T cells in ankylosing spondylitis. TCRdb used MiXCR to reprocess the 5' RACE reads, holding one entry per CDR3 protein. The sample consists of 300,000 to 350,000 distinct CDR3 sequences, roughly 14% of them appearing once. The material sequenced was blood, either unsorted or a sorted T cell fraction (not recorded which). These receptor sequences come from a male donor with ankylosing spondylitis or in good health (not recorded which).

There are a few counts of this clonotype. This chain uses TRBV10-3 with TRBJ1-1; weak D call: TRBD1 (5 bases). The CDR3 has 14 amino acids. Germline V gene sequence: CDR1 ENHRY, CDR2 SYGVKD. The V end was cut by 5 bases, the J end by 2 bases, with 12 bases between. The CDR3 coding sequence is TGTGCCATCAGTAAAAACCAGGGTAACACTGAAGCTTTCTTT. Its translation is CAISKNQGNTEAFF.

The chain employs TRBV7-9 and TRBJ1-1; D might be TRBD1 (6 bases). This CDR3 is built from 14 residues. Trimming pared 3 bases from V and 4 bases from J, leaving 12 bases between. The V gene's germline CDR1 is SEHNR and CDR2 FQNEAQ (reference sequence). CDR3 sequence reads: CASSFTRGGTEAFF. CDR3 bases: TGTGCCAGCAGCTTTACCAGGGGTGGCACTGAAGCTTTCTTT.

The chain carries TRBV12-3 or TRBV12-4 and TRBJ1-6; perhaps TRBD1 as D (5 bases). Trimming left V 6 bases short and J 8 bases short, with 14 bases between. The CDR3 is made up of 14 amino acids. The CDR3 loop is CASSPGTVDSPLHF. The CDR3 nucleotides are TGTGCCAGCAGCCCGGGGACCGTGGATTCACCCCTCCACTTT.

The rearrangement links TRBV5-5 to TRBJ2-3; 9 bases align to TRBD1. The CDR3 length is 18 residues. CDR1 and CDR2 (germline): SGHKS, YYEKEE (reference sequence). J lost 1 base, V lost 1 base, and 10 bases had no gene match. The CDR3 nucleotides read TGTGCCAGCAGCTTGTTCCGTGGGGGACAGGGCCGCACAGATACGCAGTATTTT. This translates into CASSLFRGGQGRTDTQYF.

This clonotype was seen only a few times. The rearrangement uses TRBV25-1 and TRBJ2-5; D could derive from TRBD1 or TRBD2 (6 bases each). Trimming took 1 base from V and 4 from J, leaving 13 bases between them. Germline CDR1 MGHDK, CDR2 SYGVNS. The CDR3 totals 15 residues. The DNA of the CDR3 is TGTGCCAGCAGTGAATTTGGGGGGCAGAGAGAGACCCAGTACTTC. Its translation: CASSEFGGQRETQYF.

This chain connects TRBV25-1 to TRBJ1-5, with D tentatively TRBD1 (5 bases). CDR1 MGHDK and CDR2 SYGVNS come from the germline V gene. This CDR3 has 15 residues. With 1 base removed from V and 1 base from J, the gap between germline ends came to 8 bases. The CDR3 protein is CASSESGGSNQPQHF. CDR3 DNA: TGTGCCAGCAGTGAATCGGGGGGGAGCAATCAGCCCCAGCATTTT. The variable domain in full, completed from reference TRBV25-1 and TRBJ1-5, reads EADIYQTPRYLVIGTGKKITLECSQTMGHDKMYWYQQDPGMELHLIHYSYGVNSTEKGDLSSESTVSRIRTEHFPLTLESARPSHTSQYLCASSESGGSNQPQHFGDGTRLSIL.